This T cell receptor (beta chain) was captured by sequencing in a study of blood T cell repertoires in COVID-19. Study-wide background: Samples came from the United States, Italy and Spain, spanning acute and convalescent COVID-19. PBMCs, B-cell-depleted T cells, or T cells provided the cDNA or gDNA that made up the material.

Original analysis: The authors estimated nucleated cell counts from reference gene primer amplification. TCRdb keeps only in-frame clones here, not all; method: immunoSEQ multiplex PCR. D and trimming come from the DNA, and the V and J calls and clone size come from that table. The table includes more than 25,000 clones, 80% to 90% detected once. From germline, CDR1 is LNHNV and CDR2 YYDKDF (reference sequence). V lost 8 bases to trimming and J lost 4 bases, with 11 bases between them. The CDR3 sequence is 12 residues long. V usage is TRBV15 and J usage is TRBJ1-1; a weak D match, TRBD1 (5 bases). This clonotype was sampled from an elderly man with acute or convalescent COVID-19. The specimen was peripheral blood. As DNA, the CDR3 is TGTGCCACCCGGGGGGGTCCCACTGAAGCTTTCTTT. It translates to CATRGGPTEAFF.